This T cell receptor beta chain was recovered during a study of OX40 agonist ivuxolimab in advanced cancers. Regarding the research as a whole: Ivuxolimab, which targeted the costimulatory receptor OX40 (CD134), was an agonistic, fully human IgG2 monoclonal antibody. Intravenous ivuxolimab was administered to patients every 2 weeks at six dose levels: 0.01, 0.1, 0.3, 1.5, 3 and 10 mg/kg. Of the roughly 50 dose-escalation patients, hepatocellular carcinoma was present in roughly 19, melanoma in some 15, renal cell carcinoma in 9 and head and neck cancer in 9. In the dose-escalation cohort, 82.7% of patients were male, and the mean age was approximately 64 years, with a range of 23 to 79. Patients were allowed to have had prior anti-PD-1, anti-PD-L1 or anti-CTLA-4 therapy, and 40% to 45% of the dose-escalation patients had been treated with checkpoint inhibitors. Partial responses occurred in three dose-escalation patients: two with cutaneous melanoma and one with hepatocellular carcinoma. Peripheral TCRbeta sequencing was intended to test whether TCR sequence diversity was altered and clonal T-cell expansion was caused by ivuxolimab. The paper describes the monotherapy dose-escalation part (N ≈ 52 patients) of the phase I trial of ivuxolimab. Points the paper makes about the study in general: Low levels of normalized T-cell clonal expansion were also shown by some nonresponding patients. Which antigens the clonally expanded peripheral T cells were specific for was not determined. At doses of 0.1 to 3.0 mg/kg, clonal expansion of both CD4+ and CD8+ blood T cells was observed from baseline to week 6. After ivuxolimab, expanded clones were on average more numerous among CD8+ T cells than among CD4+ T cells. In the 0.1-3.0 mg/kg groups, partial responders were among the patients with the lowest normalized peripheral clonal expansion, particularly in CD8+ T cells.

This clone is large (0.1 to 1%) in its sample. No cognate antigen has been identified for it. No clone much larger than this one lies a single base away; base qualities are absent. Patients with autoimmune disease history or receiving systemic immunosuppression were excluded from the trial. Peripheral blood for TCR sequencing was drawn from every dose cohort at baseline, at cycle 4 day 1 and at cycle 7 day 1. The samples were taken from a phase I, first-in-human, multicenter, open-label dose-escalation trial of ivuxolimab. Adults with locally advanced or metastatic head and neck squamous cell, hepatocellular, melanoma or renal cell carcinoma were enrolled in the trial. Before TCR sequencing, CD4+ and CD8+ T cells were separately sorted from peripheral blood. Genomic DNA was isolated from the sorted cells so that the TCRbeta CDR3 region could be sequenced. TCRbeta CDR3 regions were sequenced using the immunoSEQ Assay. Imported from immuneACCESS, the table was reduced by TCRdb to in-frame sequences with V and J called. These copies leave out some clones; in studies compared against another copy, an unresolved V gene accounts for under half, and the cause of the remainder is not known. The sample table holds 15,000 to 20,000 clones, of which roughly 90% were seen once. Together, the top ten hold approximately 24% of the sample.

The material was CD4+ or CD8+ T cells sorted from blood, obtained in a trial of the OX40 agonist ivuxolimab. The TCR sequence derives from an adult with an advanced solid tumor such as melanoma, head and neck, liver or kidney cancer.

The CDR3 has the sequence CASSYSGDDEQYF. In nucleotide form, the sequence is TGTGCCAGCAGTTACTCAGGGGACGACGAGCAGTACTTC. The chain links TRBV6-5 with TRBJ2-7; the D call is tentative, TRBD1 or TRBD2, as each matches 5 bases. The germline V gene supplies CDR1 MNHEY and CDR2 SVGAGI. Between the V and J ends, shortened by 0 bases and 5 bases respectively, the junction contains 8 bases. The CDR3 runs 13 residues from the cysteine to the phenylalanine. Here the CDR3 DNA is all that survives: 39 bases in frame from base 1.